These T cell receptor beta chains were read from a single sample in a study of OX40 agonist ivuxolimab in advanced cancers. The data were produced by immunoSEQ multiplex PCR, yet TCRdb's version contains in-frame clones alone and is incomplete. The table lists about 79,000 clones, approximately 80% of them singletons. The sequenced sample was CD4+ or CD8+ T cells sorted from blood, obtained in a trial of the OX40 agonist ivuxolimab. All receptors derive from an adult with an advanced solid tumor such as melanoma, head and neck, liver or kidney cancer. Each CDR3 is given with its conserved first and last residue. The order of the fields is D gene, V gene, clone size, J gene, CDR3 protein, CDR3 DNA. D genes are given only for firm matches. The size field is filled for only some rows; it gives once, few, many or a size class.

TRBD2,TRBV5-4,.,TRBJ2-3,CASSLRAGANTDTQYF,TGTGCCAGCAGCTTGAGAGCGGGGGCGAACACAGATACGCAGTATTTT
TRBD1,TRBV28,.,TRBJ2-5,CASSSSGQGETQYF,TGTGCCAGCAGTTCCTCGGGACAGGGGGAGACCCAGTACTTC
.,TRBV7-9,.,TRBJ2-7,CASSSLGPTYEQYF,TGTGCCAGCAGTTCCTTGGGCCCAACCTACGAGCAGTACTTC
.,TRBV6-5,.,TRBJ1-2,CASSLAGGYGYTF,TGTGCCAGCAGTTTGGCAGGAGGTTACGGCTACACCTTC
.,TRBV7-9,.,TRBJ2-7,CASSLLLPSRSYEQYF,TGTGCCAGCAGCTTACTTCTCCCTAGCCGCTCCTACGAGCAGTACTTC
TRBD1,TRBV13,medium-sized,TRBJ1-1,CASSRSGQGIEMLTEAFF,TGTGCCAGCAGCCGATCGGGACAGGGGATCGAAATGCTGACTGAAGCTTTCTTT
.,TRBV30,.,TRBJ2-1,CAWSVGGLEYNEQFF,TGTGCCTGGAGTGTAGGGGGGTTAGAGTACAATGAGCAGTTCTTC
.,TRBV14,.,TRBJ1-1,CASSQARVGMNTEAFF,TGTGCCAGCAGCCAAGCTAGGGTGGGCATGAACACTGAAGCTTTCTTT
TRBD2,TRBV19,.,TRBJ2-3,CASSRSGRALGDTQYF,TGTGCCAGTAGTAGGAGCGGGAGGGCCTTGGGGGATACGCAGTATTTT
.,TRBV7-3,.,TRBJ2-1,CASSLAAGQSSYNEQFF,TGTGCCAGCAGCTTAGCGGCGGGGCAGAGCTCCTACAATGAGCAGTTCTTC
.,TRBV6-5,.,TRBJ2-5,CASSYMGLETQYF,TGTGCCAGCAGTTATATGGGGCTGGAGACCCAGTACTTC
.,TRBV10-3,.,TRBJ1-5,CAIAGSPNQPQHF,TGTGCCATCGCAGGGTCCCCCAACCAGCCCCAGCATTTT
TRBD2,TRBV28,.,TRBJ2-1,CASSPRQGTSGYDEQFF,TGTGCCAGCAGTCCCCGACAGGGGACTAGCGGGTACGATGAGCAGTTCTTC
.,TRBV18,.,TRBJ2-1,CASSPPLGEQFF,TGTGCCAGCTCACCACCGTTGGGGGAGCAGTTCTTC
.,TRBV2,.,TRBJ1-4,CASSESPVLNEKLFF,TGTGCCAGCAGTGAGAGCCCAGTATTAAATGAAAAACTGTTTTTT
.,TRBV29-1,.,TRBJ2-3,CSVEQGSPDTQYF,TGCAGCGTTGAGCAGGGTAGCCCAGATACGCAGTATTTT
.,TRBV7-9,.,TRBJ1-3,CASSPTSRGLSGNTIYF,TGTGCCAGCAGCCCCACATCGAGGGGCCTCTCTGGAAACACCATATATTTT
TRBD1,TRBV28,few,TRBJ1-3,CASNLGTGSGNTIYF,TGTGCCAGCAATCTCGGGACAGGGTCTGGAAACACCATATATTTT
.,TRBV9,.,TRBJ2-5,CASSVSPGNQETQYF,TGTGCCAGCAGCGTATCGCCCGGGAATCAAGAGACCCAGTACTTC
TRBD2,TRBV5-5,once,TRBJ2-3,CASSPPAAGGTDTQYF,TGTGCCAGCAGCCCCCCAGCAGCGGGAGGGACAGATACGCAGTATTTT
.,TRBV15,.,TRBJ1-4,CATSLDWGGEKLFF,TGTGCCACCAGCCTAGATTGGGGGGGGGAAAAACTGTTTTTT
TRBD2,TRBV7-3,.,TRBJ2-3,CASSLGTSGADTQYF,TGTGCCAGCAGCTTAGGGACTAGCGGGGCGGATACGCAGTATTTT
TRBD1,TRBV28,.,TRBJ2-7,CASTTGDGNEQYF,TGTGCCAGCACGACAGGGGATGGCAACGAGCAGTACTTC
.,TRBV10-1,.,TRBJ1-2,CASKKRGLRRGYGYTF,TGCGCCAGCAAAAAAAGGGGACTGAGAAGAGGTTATGGCTACACCTTC
TRBD2,TRBV7-9,few,TRBJ2-3,CASSLDLAGRTDTQYF,TGTGCCAGCAGCTTAGACCTAGCGGGCCGCACAGATACGCAGTATTTT
.,TRBV27,.,TRBJ1-6,CASSREGRGFSPLHF,TGTGCCAGCAGTAGGGAGGGGCGCGGATTTTCACCCCTCCACTTT
.,TRBV30,.,TRBJ2-6,CAWSGRVGVISGANVLTF,TGTGCCTGGAGTGGAAGGGTTGGGGTTATCTCTGGGGCCAACGTCCTGACTTTC